This T cell receptor beta chain appears in the sequencing data of a study of type 1 and type 2 diabetes patients. The overall study: The whole study generated some 20,000,000 paired-end reads.

Amplification started from genomic DNA. The TCR beta CDR3 region was amplified using 30 forward and 13 reverse primers. One entry per CDR3 protein results from TCRdb running MiXCR on the multiplex PCR reads. The data show 250,000 or so distinct CDR3 sequences, 47% seen once. Trimming removed 4 bases at V and 2 bases at J, with 16 bases between. The CDR3 is 16 residues long. Looked up from germline, CDR1 is LNHDA and CDR2 is SQIVND (reference sequence). This rearrangement joins TRBV19 to TRBJ2-3; no firm D call. Sequences were obtained from peripheral blood mononuclear cells (PBMCs). This TCR was recovered from a young man with type 2 diabetes. The DNA for the CDR3 is TGTGCCAGTAGTAAAGGCGCTCATAGTAACACAGATACGCAGTATTTT. It encodes CASSKGAHSNTDTQYF.